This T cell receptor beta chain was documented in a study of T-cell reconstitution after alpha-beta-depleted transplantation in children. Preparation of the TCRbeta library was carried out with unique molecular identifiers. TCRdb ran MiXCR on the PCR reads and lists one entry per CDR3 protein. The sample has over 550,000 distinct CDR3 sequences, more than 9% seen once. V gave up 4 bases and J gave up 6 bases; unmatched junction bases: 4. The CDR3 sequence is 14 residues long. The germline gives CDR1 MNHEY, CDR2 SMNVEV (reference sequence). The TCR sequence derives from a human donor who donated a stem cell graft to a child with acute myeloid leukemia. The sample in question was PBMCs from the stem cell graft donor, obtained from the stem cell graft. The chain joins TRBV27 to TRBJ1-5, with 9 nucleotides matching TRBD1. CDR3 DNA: TGTGCCAGCAGTTGGGACAGGGTGAGTCAGCCCCAGCATTTT. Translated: CASSWDRVSQPQHF.